The 22 T cell receptor beta chains below were found in one sample sequenced in a study of T cell changes during pregnancy in multiple sclerosis. Profiling relied on immunoSEQ multiplex PCR, and the TCRdb table lists in-frame clones only, not all of them. The repertoire consists of about 70,000 clones, with more than 85% occurring once and the leading ten covering about 2.1%. The material was peripheral blood, obtained in the first trimester of pregnancy. The source is a female donor with multiple sclerosis, enrolled in a pregnancy study.

This clone has only one observation. This sequence joins TRBV5-1 and TRBJ1-1; 7 nucleotides agree with TRBD1. V trimming: 2 bases; J trimming: 0 bases; junction bases outside the gene matches: 4. The CDR3 length is 15 residues. Germline V gene lookup returns CDR1 SGHRS and CDR2 YFSETQ. This chain's CDR3 is CASSFETGLNTEAFF. CDR3 bases: TGCGCCAGCAGCTTCGAGACAGGGTTGAACACTGAAGCTTTCTTT.

The rearrangement links TRBV2 to TRBJ2-1; D is perhaps TRBD1 (5 bases). This CDR3 has 16 amino acids. Trimming stripped 4 bases from V and 6 bases from J, with 19 bases between. Germline V gene lookup returns CDR1 SNHLY and CDR2 FYNNEI. In DNA, the CDR3 is TGTGCCAGCAGTGCCCCAGGGCAGATAGCCCCCAATGAGCAGTTCTTC. It is translated as CASSAPGQIAPNEQFF.

The V call is TRBV6-6, the J call TRBJ1-2, with TRBD1 as a possible D gene (5 bases). The germline gives CDR1 MNHNY, CDR2 SVGAGI (reference sequence). V lost 6 bases and J 6 bases, leaving 14 bases between the germline ends. The CDR3 is 13 residues long. For the CDR3, the DNA is TGTGCCAGCAGCTTGACAGACGTCGATGGCTACACCTTC. Its protein product is CASSLTDVDGYTF.

The rearrangement uses TRBV14 and TRBJ1-2; no reliable D call. The CDR3 totals 13 residues. CDR1 and CDR2 (germline): SGHDN, FVKESK. V lost 4 bases to trimming and J lost 8 bases, with 14 bases between them. The CDR3 reads CASSLARTRGYTF. CDR3 nucleotide sequence: TGTGCCAGCAGCCTAGCGCGTACGAGAGGCTACACCTTC.

This chain uses TRBV30 with TRBJ1-1; the match to TRBD1 covers 7 bases. Trimming cost V 5 bases and J 5 bases; bases outside gene matches: 8. The CDR3 has 13 amino acids. Germline CDR1 and CDR2: GTSNPN and SVGIG (reference sequence). Here the CDR3 reads CAWDSGTETEAFF. The CDR3 nucleotides are TGTGCCTGGGACTCCGGGACAGAGACTGAAGCTTTCTTT.

The chain is built from TRBV9 and TRBJ1-1; 9 bases line up with TRBD1. The germline V gene encodes CDR1 SGDLS and CDR2 YYNGEE. This CDR3 is 14 amino acids long. Trimming took 4 bases from V and 6 from J; bases not matched to a gene: 7. CDR3 sequence reads: CASSPGQGSPEAFF. In DNA, the CDR3 is TGTGCCAGCAGCCCGGGACAGGGTTCCCCTGAAGCTTTCTTT.

The rearrangement links TRBV28 to TRBJ2-5; 15 nucleotides match TRBD2. Germline V gene sequence: CDR1 MDHEN, CDR2 SYDVKM. V lost 9 bases, J lost 7 bases, and 18 bases stayed unmatched. CDR3 length: 18 amino acids. The CDR3 here is CASSVRGAEGLAGGTQYF. CDR3 bases: TGTGCCAGTTCCGTGCGGGGGGCGGAGGGACTAGCGGGAGGGACCCAGTACTTC.

The chain uses TRBV28 and TRBJ1-2; 8 positions match TRBD1. CDR3 size: 14 residues. The germline gives CDR1 MDHEN, CDR2 SYDVKM. V was clipped by 5 bases and J by 4 bases; unmatched bases: 6. The CDR3: CASSPGQGSYGYTF. Written as DNA, the CDR3 is TGTGCCAGCAGTCCTGGACAGGGAAGCTATGGCTACACCTTC.

CDR3 amino acids: CASAGVNTEAFF. The CDR3 DNA is TGTGCCAGCGCCGGGGTGAACACTGAAGCTTTCTTT. This chain joins TRBV6-1 and TRBJ1-1; D gene ambiguous. Germline lookup yields CDR1 MNHNS and CDR2 SASEGT. V was clipped by 8 bases and J by 0 bases, with 7 bases between them. This CDR3 comprises 12 residues.

V usage is TRBV10-1 and J usage is TRBJ2-2; 10 bases map to TRBD1. Germline CDR1 WNHNN, CDR2 SYGVQD (reference sequence). The CDR3 extends over 15 amino acids. V was clipped by 2 bases and J by 4 bases; unmatched bases: 1. The CDR3 is CASSEGQGVTGELFF. The CDR3 nucleotides are TGCGCCAGCAGTGAGGGACAGGGGGTCACCGGGGAGCTGTTTTTT.

This clone was seen repeatedly, ten times or more. The chain carries TRBV5-5 and TRBJ1-6, with D possibly TRBD1 on 5 matching bases. The CDR3 is 15 amino acids. Between the trimmed V and J ends, which lost 4 bases and 10 bases, there was a span of 18 bases. Germline assignment: CDR1 SGHKS and CDR2 YYEKEE (reference sequence). The CDR3 DNA reads TGTGCCAGCAGCCTCGGCACAGGCGGTGGGTCACCCCTCCACTTT. It is translated as CASSLGTGGGSPLHF.

This clone showed up just a few times. The chain has TRBV30 and TRBJ1-1; no firm D call. The CDR3 is 14 amino acids. V gave up 0 bases and J gave up 3 bases, with 11 bases separating them. Germline loops: CDR1 GTSNPN, CDR2 SVGIG (reference sequence). CDR3 nucleotides: TGTGCCTGGAGTGTACGTGCAGAAGACACTGAAGCTTTCTTT. It yields the protein CAWSVRAEDTEAFF.

This sequence joins TRBV7-3 and TRBJ2-2; possible D gene TRBD2, 6 bases. CDR1 SGHTA and CDR2 FQGTGA come from the germline V gene. The CDR3 sequence is 16 residues long. V was pared by 7 bases and J by 0 bases, with 15 bases between. CDR3 residues: CASTPTGVTNTGELFF. The DNA of the CDR3 is TGTGCCAGCACCCCGACGGGGGTGACGAACACCGGGGAGCTGTTTTTT.

This rearrangement joins TRBV27 to TRBJ2-1; 8 bases are shared with TRBD2. The CDR3 contains 16 residues. Looked up from germline, CDR1 is MNHEY and CDR2 is SMNVEV (reference sequence). V gave up 8 bases and J gave up 0 bases; unmatched junction bases: 9. The CDR3 bases are TGTGCCAGCCAGAGAGCGGGGGTTTCCTCCTACAATGAGCAGTTCTTC. Translating it yields CASQRAGVSSYNEQFF.

This clone appeared once. The V gene is TRBV9, the J gene TRBJ2-5, with 9 nucleotides matching TRBD2. The junction had 1 base not matched to a gene; V was cut back by 0 bases and J by 1 base. The germline V gene has CDR1 SGDLS and CDR2 YYNGEE. The CDR3 is made up of 15 amino acids. CDR3 in amino acids: CASSVEAGGQETQYF. The CDR3 DNA is TGTGCCAGCAGCGTAGAAGCGGGGGGCCAAGAGACCCAGTACTTC. The full variable domain, completed using reference TRBV9 and TRBJ2-5, is DSGVTQTPKHLITATGQRVTLRCSPRSGDLSVYWYQQSLDQGLQFLIQYYNGEERAKGNILERFSAQQFPDLHSELNLSSLELGDSALYFCASSVEAGGQETQYFGPGTRLLVL.

The chain carries TRBV28 and TRBJ1-4; no firm D call. Germline CDR1 MDHEN, CDR2 SYDVKM. The CDR3 loop spans 15 amino acids. V lost 7 bases and J lost 6, with 18 bases in between. The CDR3 coding sequence is TGTGCCAGCAAGGAGGGTTCTAATCGGTATGAAAAACTGTTTTTT. Its protein product is CASKEGSNRYEKLFF.

The chain's CDR3 is CASSLGGLAGTTDTQYF. The CDR3 DNA reads as TGTGCCAGCAGCTTAGGGGGACTAGCGGGAACCACAGATACGCAGTATTTT. The chain is built from TRBV7-8 and TRBJ2-3; 13 bases agree with TRBD2. CDR1 is SGHVS, CDR2 FQNEAQ, per germline. The CDR3 has 17 residues. With V trimmed by 1 base and J by 2 bases, 3 bases remained unmatched. Looking up the rest from reference TRBV7-8 and TRBJ2-3 gives the full variable domain: GAGVSQSPRYKVAKRGQDVALRCDPISGHVSLFWYQQALGQGPEFLTYFQNEAQLDKSGLPSDRFFAERPEGSVSTLKIQRTQQEDSAVYLCASSLGGLAGTTDTQYFGPGTRLTVL.

The rearrangement uses TRBV6-1 and TRBJ1-5; 7 nucleotides match TRBD1. CDR1 and CDR2 (germline): MNHNS, SASEGT. This CDR3 comprises 15 residues. V lost 6 bases to trimming and J lost 7 bases; unmatched junction nucleotides: 12. CDR3 in amino acids: CASRLNPTGSQPQHF. The DNA for the CDR3 is TGTGCCAGCAGGTTAAACCCGACAGGGTCCCAGCCCCAGCATTTT.

This chain joins TRBV5-5 and TRBJ2-7, with 8 bases identical to TRBD2. Germline assignment: CDR1 SGHKS and CDR2 YYEKEE (reference sequence). V was clipped by 2 bases and J by 6 bases; unmatched bases: 1. There are 12 residues in the CDR3. The CDR3 is CASSFREGEQYF. In nucleotides, the CDR3 is TGTGCCAGCAGCTTCCGGGAGGGCGAGCAGTACTTC. The full variable domain, with the rest looked up from reference TRBV5-5 and TRBJ2-7, is DAGVTQSPTHLIKTRGQQVTLRCSPISGHKSVSWYQQVLGQGPQFIFQYYEKEERGRGNFPDRFSARQFPNYSSELNVNALLLGDSALYLCASSFREGEQYFGPGTRLTVT.

The chain recombines TRBV6-1 with TRBJ1-2; D is unresolved. V gave up 1 base and J gave up 2 bases, with 11 bases separating them. CDR3 length: 15 amino acids. Germline CDR1 and CDR2: MNHNS and SASEGT. The DNA for the CDR3 is TGTGCCAGCAGTGAAGGGGCAGCCTCAAACTATGGCTACACCTTC. It yields the protein CASSEGAASNYGYTF.

CDR3 residues: CASGREGAGGSLSYEQYF. The CDR3 nucleotides read TGTGCCAGCGGCCGGGAGGGTGCGGGGGGCAGCCTCTCCTACGAGCAGTACTTC. The V call is TRBV2, the J call TRBJ2-7; TRBD2 matches 8 bases. The CDR3 loop spans 18 amino acids. The V and J ends lost 8 bases and 0 bases, in that order; junction bases with no gene match: 18. Germline V CDR1 and CDR2: SNHLY, FYNNEI.

V gene TRBV1 combines with J gene TRBJ2-3; TRBD2 is the table's D call and was not checked against the DNA. TRBV1 is a pseudogene segment. The CDR3 has 21 amino acids. The CDR3 region has the DNA TGCACCAGCAGCCCCCGACCGACTAGCGGGAGGGGGGGTAAAAGCACAGATACGCAGTATTTT. Protein sequence: CTSSPRPTSGRGGKSTDTQYF.